Listed here are 9 T cell receptor beta chains from one sample, sequenced in a study of T-cell memory formation after mild COVID-19. MiXCR, applied by TCRdb to the 5' RACE reads, yields one record per CDR3 protein. The sample lists some 350,000 distinct CDR3 sequences, roughly 13% occurring once. Sequencing input: PBMCs or a T cell subset sorted from them (not recorded which). These receptor sequences come from a man between 18 and 35 years old who had mild COVID-19 (a few samples of this study predate the infection). Cell type and time point are not known.

CDR3 in amino acids: CASSLEVSGTAFF. As DNA, the CDR3 is TGCGCCAGCAGCTTGGAGGTTTCAGGGACAGCTTTCTTT. The chain is built from TRBV5-1 and TRBJ1-1; possibly TRBD1 for D (5 bases). The CDR3 spans 13 residues. Trimming cost V 0 bases and J 10 bases, with 13 bases left between them. CDR1 and CDR2 (germline): SGHRS, YFSETQ. Together with reference TRBV5-1 and TRBJ1-1, the CDR3 gives the full variable domain: KAGVTQTPRYLIKTRGQQVTLSCSPISGHRSVSWYQQTPGQGLQFLFEYFSETQRNKGNFPGRFSGRQFSNSRSEMNVSTLELGDSALYLCASSLEVSGTAFFGQGTRLTVV.

There are a few counts of this clonotype. This chain uses TRBV7-3 with TRBJ2-3; the match to TRBD2 covers 12 bases. Germline V gene sequence: CDR1 SGHTA, CDR2 FQGTGA. J was trimmed by 8 bases and V by 4 bases; bases with no gene match: 10. This CDR3 has 16 residues. CDR3 nucleotide sequence: TGTGCCAGCAGCTCGACTAGCGGGGGCCTCCCTCGTACGCAGTATTTT. Residues: CASSSTSGGLPRTQYF.

This chain uses TRBV20-1 with TRBJ2-1; D gene ambiguous. V lost 0 bases and J 2 bases, leaving 11 bases between the germline ends. The CDR3 contains 15 residues. CDR1 and CDR2 (germline): DFQATT, SNEGSKA (reference sequence). Here the CDR3 reads CSARDLERTYNEQFF. CDR3 in DNA: TGCAGTGCTAGAGATCTGGAGAGGACCTACAATGAGCAGTTCTTC.

This clonotype was found a few times. The gene calls are TRBV11-2 and TRBJ1-1, with TRBD1 matching 7 bases. CDR3 length equals 13 residues. V trimming: 2 bases; J trimming: 6 bases; junction bases outside the gene matches: 3. Germline assignment: CDR1 SGHAT and CDR2 FQNNGV. This CDR3 is CASSLTGQPEAFF. The DNA of the CDR3 is TGTGCCAGCAGCTTAACGGGACAGCCTGAAGCTTTCTTT. The whole variable domain, filled in from reference TRBV11-2 and TRBJ1-1, reads EAGVAQSPRYKIIEKRQSVAFWCNPISGHATLYWYQQILGQGPKLLIQFQNNGVVDDSQLPKDRFSAERLKGVDSTLKIQPAKLEDSAVYLCASSLTGQPEAFFGQGTRLTVV.

This chain links TRBV2 with TRBJ2-5; D gene uncertain. V gave up 7 bases and J gave up 4 bases, with 7 bases separating them. In germline, CDR1 is SNHLY, CDR2 FYNNEI. The CDR3 loop spans 11 amino acids. CDR3 region: CASNRGETQYF. The CDR3 coding sequence is TGTGCCAGCAATAGAGGAGAGACCCAGTACTTC.

The genes are TRBV12-3 or TRBV12-4 and TRBJ2-3, with no clear D. This CDR3 has 13 residues. Trimming shortened V by 9 bases and J by 10 bases, and 20 bases separated the two germline ends. The CDR3 is CARPLASGRAQYF. The CDR3 DNA reads TGTGCCAGGCCGCTGGCCTCTGGTCGGGCGCAGTATTTT.

This clonotype was detected only a few times. This chain uses TRBV7-2 with TRBJ1-5; a weak D match, TRBD1 (6 bases). Germline CDR1 is SGHTA and CDR2 is FQGNSA. The CDR3 extends over 16 amino acids. V was shortened by 1 base and J by 1 base, with 11 bases between the two germline ends. The CDR3 sequence: CASSLVGGGSNQPQHF. The CDR3 region has the DNA TGTGCCAGCAGCTTAGTCGGAGGGGGGAGCAATCAGCCCCAGCATTTT.

This clonotype appeared many times. The chain recombines TRBV20-1 with TRBJ2-7; D is unresolved. Trimming shortened V by 3 bases and J by 3 bases, and 9 bases separated the two germline ends. The CDR3 loop spans 12 amino acids. Germline values: CDR1 DFQATT, CDR2 SNEGSKA (reference sequence). DNA for the CDR3: TGCAGTGCTAGTCCGAAGAGCTACGAGCAGTACGTC. Its protein product is CSASPKSYEQYV.

V gene TRBV6-5 combines with J gene TRBJ2-1; a possible D gene is TRBD2 (6 bases). CDR1 and CDR2 (germline): MNHEY, SVGAGI. This CDR3 has 13 residues. V lost 4 bases and J 6 bases, leaving 10 bases between the germline ends. The CDR3 nucleotides read TGTGCCAGCAGTTCTACTAGCCCCAATGAGCAGTTCTTC. Residues: CASSSTSPNEQFF.